This TCR beta chain was captured by sequencing in a study of technical replicates of blood from a handful of donors. Sequenced by immunoSEQ multiplex PCR; TCRdb stores in-frame clones only, minus some. The sample shows 91,000 or so clones, approximately 94% of them seen only once. The sample comprised T cells isolated from PBMCs. This sequence originates from a human donor in good health.

CDR3 in amino acids: CASSVGGRIGSEAFF. CDR3 coding DNA: TGTGCCAGCAGCGTAGGGGGCCGGATCGGGTCTGAAGCTTTCTTT. V gene TRBV9 combines with J gene TRBJ1-1; D perhaps matches TRBD1 (5 bases). Germline assignment: CDR1 SGDLS and CDR2 YYNGEE. The CDR3 is 15 residues long. The V end lost 0 bases, the J end lost 6 bases, and 15 bases lay between the germline ends.